This entry is about one TCR beta chain. The data are from a study of blood T cells in healthy people across ages. Isolating PBMCs gave at least 6.5 million of these cells per sample. The authors ran a second PCR of about 7 to 11 cycles using a sample-barcoded 5' primer and a J-beta primer mix. TCRdb independently ran MiXCR on the 5' RACE reads; one entry per CDR3 protein. The profile covers 600,000 to 850,000 distinct CDR3 sequences, with approximately 25% appearing a single time and 8% to 10% taken by the ten largest. The sample also formed part of further work on T cells of mothers and their children.

The receptor was isolated from a boy younger than 18 in good health. Sequenced material: blood.

For the CDR3, the DNA is TGTGCCAGCAGTTTACGTCCCTCGAGCACCGGGGAGCTGTTTTTT. Amino acid sequence: CASSLRPSSTGELFF. This sequence joins TRBV12-3 or TRBV12-4 and TRBJ2-2; no definite D call. Deletions cut 2 bases from V and 4 bases from J, with 11 bases between. CDR3 length equals 15 residues.